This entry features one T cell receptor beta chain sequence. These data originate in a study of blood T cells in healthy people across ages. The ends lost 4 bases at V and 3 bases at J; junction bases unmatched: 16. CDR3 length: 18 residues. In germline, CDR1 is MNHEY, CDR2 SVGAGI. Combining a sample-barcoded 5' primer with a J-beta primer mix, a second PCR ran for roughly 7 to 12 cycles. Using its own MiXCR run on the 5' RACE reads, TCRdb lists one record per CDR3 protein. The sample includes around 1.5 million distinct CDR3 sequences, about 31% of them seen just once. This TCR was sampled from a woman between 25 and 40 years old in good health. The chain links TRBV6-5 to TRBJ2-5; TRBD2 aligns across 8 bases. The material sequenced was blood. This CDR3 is CASSSLGPRAGREETQYF. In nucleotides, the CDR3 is TGTGCCAGCAGTTCGCTGGGACCCAGGGCCGGGAGGGAAGAGACCCAGTACTTC.